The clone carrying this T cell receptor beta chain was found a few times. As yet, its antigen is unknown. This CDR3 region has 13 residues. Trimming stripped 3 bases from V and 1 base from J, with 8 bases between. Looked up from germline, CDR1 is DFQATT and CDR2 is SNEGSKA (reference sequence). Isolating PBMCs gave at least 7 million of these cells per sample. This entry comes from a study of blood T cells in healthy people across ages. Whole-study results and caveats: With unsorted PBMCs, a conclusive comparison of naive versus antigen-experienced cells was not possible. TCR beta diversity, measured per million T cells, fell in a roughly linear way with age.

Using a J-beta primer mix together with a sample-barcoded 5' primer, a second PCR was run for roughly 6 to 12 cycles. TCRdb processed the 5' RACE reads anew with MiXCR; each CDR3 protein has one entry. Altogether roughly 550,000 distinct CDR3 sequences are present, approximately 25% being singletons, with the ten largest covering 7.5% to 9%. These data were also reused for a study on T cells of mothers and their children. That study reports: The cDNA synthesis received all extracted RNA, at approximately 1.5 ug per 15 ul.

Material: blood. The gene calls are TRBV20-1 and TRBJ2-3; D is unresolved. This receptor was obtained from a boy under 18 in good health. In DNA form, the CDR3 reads TGCAGTGCTAGGAGTAGGGGCACAGATACGCAGTATTTT. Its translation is CSARSRGTDTQYF.